This T cell receptor beta chain was recorded in a study of Graves' ophthalmopathy and Graves' hyperthyroidism. The overall study: The stable label applied to hyperthyroidism with no ophthalmopathy within 18 months of follow-up.

Study-wide results and caveats: A classifier, a 13-signature model, separated ophthalmopathy from stable hyperthyroidism with approximately 88% sensitivity and about 82% specificity.

This clonotype has at least ten counts. Its antigen is unknown. Patients in the hyperthyroidism group, adults aged 18 to 65, were newly diagnosed, under 2 months' duration. Using RNA transcripts, the TCR beta CDR3 regions were amplified. Following a first-round RT-PCR that used HTBI primers, a second-round multiplex PCR was carried out. TCRdb recomputed calls from the multiplex PCR reads with MiXCR, one row per CDR3 protein. The profile shows over a million distinct CDR3 sequences, 36% of them singletons. With 5 bases clipped from V and 0 bases from J, the junction kept 14 bases outside the gene matches. From germline, CDR1 is SGHVS and CDR2 FNYEAQ. The CDR3 covers 18 residues.

The clonotype originates from an adult man with Graves' hyperthyroidism. Material for sequencing was peripheral blood or thyroid tissue (not recorded which). The V call is TRBV7-6, the J call TRBJ2-7, with 9 bases fitting TRBD1. CDR3 in DNA: TGTGCCAGCAGCGCAGGAGCCACCGGGACAGGGAGCTCCTACGAGCAGTACTTC. This gives the protein CASSAGATGTGSSYEQYF.